This TCR beta chain was documented in a study of OX40 agonist ivuxolimab in advanced cancers. Background for the entire study: The costimulatory receptor OX40 (CD134) was targeted by ivuxolimab, a fully human IgG2 agonistic monoclonal antibody. Intravenous ivuxolimab was administered to patients every 2 weeks at six dose levels: 0.01, 0.1, 0.3, 1.5, 3 and 10 mg/kg. Of the 50 to 55 patients in dose escalation, about 20 had hepatocellular carcinoma, around 15 had melanoma, 9 had renal cell carcinoma and 9 had head and neck cancer. The dose-escalation cohort was around 83% male with a mean age of about 54 years, ranging from roughly 23 to 85. Patients were allowed to have had prior anti-PD-1, anti-PD-L1 or anti-CTLA-4 therapy, and less than 45% of the dose-escalation patients had previously received checkpoint inhibitors. Partial responses occurred in three dose-escalation patients, of whom one had hepatocellular carcinoma and two had cutaneous melanoma. Peripheral TCRbeta sequencing aimed to test whether ivuxolimab altered TCR sequence diversity and caused clonal T-cell expansion. The monotherapy dose-escalation portion (N = 52 patients) of the phase I ivuxolimab trial is reported in the paper.

Patients with autoimmune disease history or receiving systemic immunosuppression were excluded from the trial. Peripheral blood for TCR sequencing was collected from all dose cohorts at baseline, on cycle 4 day 1, and on cycle 7 day 1. Samples came from an open-label, multicenter, first-in-human phase I dose-escalation trial of ivuxolimab. Adults with locally advanced or metastatic melanoma, renal cell carcinoma, hepatocellular carcinoma or head and neck squamous cell carcinoma were enrolled in the trial. Before TCR sequencing, CD4+ and CD8+ T cells were separately sorted from peripheral blood. Regarding this clone: Its antigen has not been determined. Base-call qualities are not available, and no considerably larger clone is one nucleotide away.

For sequencing of the TCRbeta CDR3 region, genomic DNA was extracted from the sorted cells. TCRbeta CDR3 regions were sequenced using the immunoSEQ Assay. TCRdb provides this immuneACCESS table in a form limited to in-frame rearrangements. Some clones are lacking; in checked studies, under half of them reflect an unresolved V gene, and why the rest are absent is not known. Across this sample there are around 77,000 clones, with approximately 92% seen only once. The ten largest clonotypes hold roughly 4.9% of the sample. Looking up the germline V gene (reference sequence) yields CDR1 SEHNR and CDR2 FQNEAQ. From its cysteine to its phenylalanine, the CDR3 spans 15 amino acids. Only the CDR3 DNA is retained, 45 bases long and in frame from the first base. Germline trimming amounts to 5 bases on V and 0 bases on J, with 2 as the count of junction bases outside the gene matches. The study at large found these results: Which antigens the clonally expanded peripheral T cells were specific for was not determined. At doses from 0.1 to 3.0 mg/kg, clonal expansion was seen in both CD4+ and CD8+ blood T cells between baseline and week 6. After ivuxolimab, more expanded clones were found on average in CD8+ T cells than in CD4+ T cells. In the 0.1-3.0 mg/kg groups, partial responders were among the patients with the lowest normalized peripheral clonal expansion, particularly in CD8+ T cells. Low levels of normalized T-cell clonal expansion were also shown by some nonresponding patients.

Material: CD4+ or CD8+ T cells sorted from blood, obtained in a trial of the OX40 agonist ivuxolimab. The chain couples TRBV7-9 to TRBJ2-3, with 10 bases aligning to TRBD2. This receptor was taken from an adult with an advanced solid tumor such as melanoma, head and neck, liver or kidney cancer. The CDR3 reads CASSPLAGSTDTQYF. The sequence in DNA is TGTGCCAGCAGCCCACTAGCGGGAAGCACAGATACGCAGTATTTT.